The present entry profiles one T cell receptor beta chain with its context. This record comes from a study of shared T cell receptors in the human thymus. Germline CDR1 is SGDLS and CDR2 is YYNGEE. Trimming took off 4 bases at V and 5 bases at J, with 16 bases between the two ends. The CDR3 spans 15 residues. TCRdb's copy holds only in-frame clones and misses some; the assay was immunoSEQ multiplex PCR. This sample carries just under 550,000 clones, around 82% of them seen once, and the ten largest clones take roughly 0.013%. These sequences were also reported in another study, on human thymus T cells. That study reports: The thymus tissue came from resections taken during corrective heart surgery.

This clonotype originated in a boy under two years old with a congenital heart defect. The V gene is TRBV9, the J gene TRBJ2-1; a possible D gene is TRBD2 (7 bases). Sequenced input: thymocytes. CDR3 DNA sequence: TGTGCCAGCAGCTCGAGGGGGGGGTCCGACAATGAGCAGTTCTTC. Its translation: CASSSRGGSDNEQFF. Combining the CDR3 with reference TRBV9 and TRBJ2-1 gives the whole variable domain DSGVTQTPKHLITATGQRVTLRCSPRSGDLSVYWYQQSLDQGLQFLIQYYNGEERAKGNILERFSAQQFPDLHSELNLSSLELGDSALYFCASSSRGGSDNEQFFGPGTRLTVL.